Below, one TCR beta chain is given with its context. Its antigen is not identified. The data originate from a study of shared clonotypes between healthy human individuals. Study-wide background: Aged between 18 and 49, the donors were two women and three men. Study results and limitations: Clonotype sharing among donors, it was expected, would be affected by sequencing depth. It was only blood that was sampled, and tissue repertoires likely differ.

Study processing details: Without quality scores, immunoSEQ junctional reads could not be filtered like full-length reads. Method: immunoSEQ multiplex PCR; TCRdb's copy keeps in-frame clones and lacks some. The V and J calls and the clone size are those of that table, but D and trimming were determined from the DNA. This table has hundreds of thousands of clones, around 78% appearing once. The CDR3 has 17 residues. The ends lost 5 bases at V and 11 bases at J; junction bases unmatched: 18. The germline CDR1 and CDR2 sequences are LNHDA and SQIVND (reference sequence). Sequenced input: PBMCs. The clonotype was recovered from a middle-aged woman in good health. Some clones in this sample may be carry-over from other donors' samples. The chain has TRBV19 and TRBJ1-6; 7 positions agree with TRBD1. CDR3 sequence (DNA): TGTGCCAGTAGTCCACGGCTCTACGACAGGGTAGTGGCACCCCTCCACTTT. This gives the protein CASSPRLYDRVVAPLHF. Full variable domain (missing parts from reference TRBV19 and TRBJ1-6): DGGITQSPKYLFRKEGQNVTLSCEQNLNHDAMYWYRQDPGQGLRLIYYSQIVNDFQKGDIAEGYSVSREKKESFPLTVTSAQKNPTAFYLCASSPRLYDRVVAPLHFGNGTRLTVT.